The 21 T cell receptor beta chains reported below all come from one sample, sequenced in a study of cytomegalovirus exposure and HLA in healthy donors. PCR was performed using 60 Vbeta and 13 Jbeta primers. Repertoires were generated with immunoSEQ multiplex PCR, while TCRdb's copy carries only in-frame clones and drops some. The sample lists about 190,000 clones; more than 75% were seen once. The specimen was PBMCs. All receptors derive from a woman aged 18-29 years in good health and CMV-seronegative.

The chain joins TRBV7-9 to TRBJ1-1, with a tentative D call TRBD1 (6 bases). The ends were cut back, 8 bases at V and 5 bases at J, with 9 bases in the middle. CDR1 and CDR2 (germline): SEHNR, FQNEAQ (reference sequence). The length of the CDR3 is 11 residues. The CDR3 region is CASGQGTEAFF. CDR3 nucleotides: TGTGCCAGCGGCCAGGGGACTGAAGCTTTCTTT.

The chain couples TRBV25-1 to TRBJ1-5; possibly TRBD1 for D (6 bases). The germline gives CDR1 MGHDK, CDR2 SYGVNS. This CDR3 contains 13 residues. The CDR3 DNA follows: TGTGCTTCAAGGGACAATAGCAATCAGCCCCAGCATTTT. Its protein product is CASRDNSNQPQHF.

This clone was seen a handful of times. The genes are TRBV9 and TRBJ2-7; TRBD2 agrees at 7 bases. Germline V gives CDR1 SGDLS, CDR2 YYNGEE. This CDR3 spans 14 amino acids. Trimming removed 0 bases from V and 4 bases from J; junction bases left unmatched: 4. The CDR3 sequence is CASSVGTSQYEQYF. In DNA, the CDR3 is TGTGCCAGCAGCGTAGGGACTAGTCAATACGAGCAGTACTTC.

The chain is built from TRBV18 and TRBJ2-5, with D perhaps matching TRBD1 (6 bases). The end of the DNA fits TRBJ2-7 better, so the J call may be wrong. Per the germline V gene, CDR1 is KGHSH and CDR2 is LQKENI. This CDR3 has 13 residues. CDR3 DNA sequence: TGTGCCAGCTCACCGGACAGTACCTACGAGCAGTACTTC. This encodes CASSPDSTYEQYF.

The V call is TRBV19, the J call TRBJ2-7; D is possibly TRBD1 (6 bases). The germline V and J ends were trimmed by 3 bases and 2 bases, with 11 bases remaining between them. This CDR3 has 14 residues. From germline, CDR1 is LNHDA and CDR2 SQIVND (reference sequence). CDR3 sequence (DNA): TGTGCCAGTAGTATTTATCAGGGGCCCTACGAGCAGTACTTC. It encodes CASSIYQGPYEQYF.

J is TRBJ2-7 and V is TRBV18; 7 bases are a match to TRBD1. CDR3 length: 15 residues. Germline CDR1 and CDR2: KGHSH and LQKENI. J gave up 0 bases and V 4 bases, and 6 bases lay outside the gene matches. CDR3 bases: TGTGCCAGCTCACAGACCGGGACAGTCTCCTACGAGCAGTACTTC. It encodes CASSQTGTVSYEQYF.

This chain uses TRBV7-9 with TRBJ1-2; D is undetermined. Trimming pared 10 bases from V and 5 bases from J, leaving 20 bases between. The germline gives CDR1 SEHNR, CDR2 FQNEAQ (reference sequence). The CDR3 is 14 amino acids. The CDR3 reads CAIPTQPPPYGYTF. CDR3 bases: TGTGCCATACCAACTCAACCACCTCCTTATGGCTACACCTTC. Combining the CDR3 with reference TRBV7-9 and TRBJ1-2 gives the whole variable domain DTGVSQNPRHKITKRGQNVTFRCDPISEHNRLYWYRQTLGQGPEFLTYFQNEAQLEKSRLLSDRFSAERPKGSFSTLEIQRTEQGDSAMYLCAIPTQPPPYGYTFGSGTRLTVV.

This clone was counted a single time. The chain combines TRBV5-4 with TRBJ2-2; 7 nucleotides match TRBD2. The CDR3 spans 16 residues. Trimming removed 0 bases from V and 1 base from J; junction bases left unmatched: 3. The germline gives CDR1 SGHNT, CDR2 YYREEE (reference sequence). CDR3 sequence: CASSLGLAVNTGELFF. The CDR3 DNA is TGTGCCAGCAGCTTGGGGCTAGCGGTGAACACCGGGGAGCTGTTTTTT.

This clone has a handful of counts. This chain uses TRBV7-2 with TRBJ2-1; 9 positions match TRBD2. Germline lookup yields CDR1 SGHTA and CDR2 FQGNSA. Trimming cost V 4 bases and J 6 bases; bases outside gene matches: 4. The CDR3 covers 14 residues. CDR3 in amino acids: CASSSRLAANEQFF. CDR3 in DNA: TGTGCCAGCAGCTCCCGACTAGCGGCCAATGAGCAGTTCTTC.

The chain carries TRBV19 and TRBJ1-1, with 9 bases fitting TRBD1. With V trimmed by 5 bases and J by 0 bases, 4 bases remained unmatched. Looked up from germline, CDR1 is LNHDA and CDR2 is SQIVND (reference sequence). The CDR3 consists of 15 residues. CDR3 sequence: CASSGGQGMNTEAFF. CDR3 DNA sequence: TGTGCCAGTAGTGGAGGACAGGGGATGAACACTGAAGCTTTCTTT.

The chain recombines TRBV6-5 with TRBJ2-2, with 8 positions matching TRBD2. Unmatched junction bases numbered 7, after V lost 9 bases and J lost 4 bases. This CDR3 comprises 14 residues. Germline V CDR1 and CDR2: MNHEY, SVGAGI. CDR3 nucleotide sequence: TGTGCCAGACGAGCGGGAGAGTCCACCGGGGAGCTGTTTTTT. Encoded protein: CARRAGESTGELFF.

In its sample, this clone was seen a few times. The gene calls are TRBV7-3 and TRBJ1-4, with D possibly being TRBD1 (5 bases). Germline lookup yields CDR1 SGHTA and CDR2 FQGTGA. V was pared by 5 bases and J by 10 bases, with 17 bases between. The CDR3 has 14 amino acids. CDR3 in amino acids: CASSASGGPRKLFF. The CDR3 nucleotides read TGTGCCAGCAGCGCGTCGGGGGGACCCCGAAAACTGTTTTTT. The full variable domain, completed using reference TRBV7-3 and TRBJ1-4, is GAGVSQTPSNKVTEKGKYVELRCDPISGHTALYWYRQSLGQGPEFLIYFQGTGAADDSGLPNDRFFAVRPEGSVSTLKIQRTERGDSAVYLCASSASGGPRKLFFGSGTQLSVL.

The chain combines TRBV5-1 with TRBJ2-1, with TRBD2 identical over 14 bases. This CDR3 has 15 residues. Germline trimming cut 4 bases from V and 9 bases from J; bases unmatched to any gene: 6. Germline V gene lookup returns CDR1 SGHRS and CDR2 YFSETQ. CDR3 nucleotide sequence: TGCGCCAGCAGCGTGACTAGCGGGGGGGACGGTGAGCAGTTCTTC. The encoded protein is CASSVTSGGDGEQFF.

Worth noting for this clone: Within the sample, other DNA sequences also encode this same CDR3. The chain recombines TRBV5-1 with TRBJ2-5; D is perhaps TRBD1 (5 bases). Germline V lookup: CDR1 SGHRS, CDR2 YFSETQ. The ends were cut back, 5 bases at V and 3 bases at J, with 11 bases in the middle. The CDR3 loop spans 13 amino acids. The CDR3, as DNA: TGCGCCAGCAGTCGGCAGGGCGAAGAGACCCAGTACTTC. Residues: CASSRQGEETQYF.

V gene TRBV5-1 combines with J gene TRBJ1-4, with TRBD1 matching over 10 bases. Germline V lookup: CDR1 SGHRS, CDR2 YFSETQ. The CDR3 covers 15 residues. V lost 4 bases, J lost 6 bases, and 6 bases stayed unmatched. This CDR3 reads CASSGAGTGDEKLFF. In nucleotides, the CDR3 is TGCGCCAGCAGCGGCGCCGGGACAGGGGATGAAAAACTGTTTTTT.

This sequence joins TRBV7-9 and TRBJ2-4; 11 nucleotides agree with TRBD2. The CDR3 spans 15 residues. The junction had 6 bases not matched to a gene; V was cut back by 5 bases and J by 6 bases. Germline V gene data show CDR1 as SEHNR and CDR2 as FQNEAQ (reference sequence). The CDR3: CASSEVSGGANIQYF. Written as DNA, the CDR3 is TGTGCCAGCAGCGAGGTTAGCGGGGGGGCAAACATTCAGTACTTC.

This chain connects TRBV9 to TRBJ2-7; D is possibly TRBD2 (7 bases). The V end was cut by 2 bases, the J end by 5 bases, with 14 bases between. Germline-derived CDR1 and CDR2 are SGDLS and YYNGEE. The CDR3 spans 14 residues. This chain's CDR3 is CASSVGGGVDEQYF. Here the CDR3 DNA reads TGTGCCAGCAGCGTTGGCGGGGGCGTGGACGAGCAGTACTTC.

The V gene is TRBV11-3, the J gene TRBJ2-7, with a possible D match to TRBD2 (6 bases). The V gene's germline CDR1 is SGHNT and CDR2 YENEEA. The CDR3 runs to 15 residues. Trimming removed 5 bases at V and 4 bases at J, with 18 bases between. Here the CDR3 reads CASSPLGGPTYEQYF. As DNA, the CDR3 is TGTGCCAGCAGCCCCTTGGGGGGACCGACGTACGAGCAGTACTTC.

This chain uses TRBV10-3 with TRBJ1-6; possible D gene TRBD1, 6 bases. The CDR3 sequence is 16 residues long. The germline gives CDR1 ENHRY, CDR2 SYGVKD. V was clipped by 2 bases and J by 7 bases, with 15 bases between them. CDR3 nucleotides: TGTGCCATCAGTGAGATCAGGGGAAATTGGAATTCACCCCTCCACTTT. This codes for CAISEIRGNWNSPLHF.

The chain has TRBV7-6 and TRBJ2-5; 10 nucleotides match TRBD2. Germline V gene lookup returns CDR1 SGHVS and CDR2 FNYEAQ. There are 17 residues in the CDR3. V trimming: 5 bases; J trimming: 5 bases; junction bases outside the gene matches: 14. The CDR3 sequence: CASSVGRLAGAGETQYF. CDR3 DNA: TGTGCCAGCAGCGTCGGTAGGCTAGCGGGGGCCGGGGAGACCCAGTACTTC.

This clone was recorded once. V usage is TRBV5-1 and J usage is TRBJ2-1; 9 bases are shared with TRBD2. The CDR3 runs 15 residues. After removal of 1 base from V and 6 bases from J, the junction contained 5 bases not matched to a gene. Germline CDR1 is SGHRS and CDR2 is YFSETQ. The CDR3, as DNA: TGCGCCAGCAGCTTGTTCGCGGGGGGGTCCAATGAGCAGTTCTTC. Amino acids: CASSLFAGGSNEQFF.